This T cell receptor beta chain was obtained from a study of blood T cell repertoires in COVID-19. Some clones are missing from TCRdb's copy, which holds only in-frame ones; the method was immunoSEQ multiplex PCR. The table has fewer than 450,000 clones, approximately 85% seen once. Sequences were obtained from PBMCs or T cells enriched from blood (not recorded which). This TCR was sampled from a woman in her forties with acute COVID-19.

Here the CDR3 reads CASGYRDPYNSPLHF. The CDR3 DNA follows: TGTGCCAGTGGATACAGAGATCCCTATAATTCACCCCTCCACTTT. The chain uses TRBV19 and TRBJ1-6; D not resolved. The ends were cut back, 8 bases at V and 2 bases at J, with 13 bases in the middle. Per germline, CDR1 LNHDA and CDR2 SQIVND (reference sequence). The CDR3 loop spans 15 amino acids.